The 20 T cell receptor beta chains below were found in one sample sequenced in a study of regulatory T cells in long-lasting Graves disease. Construction of the TCR beta libraries employed iRepertoire HTBI primers in conjunction with Arm-PCR of CDR3 regions. MiXCR, applied by TCRdb to the multiplex PCR reads, yields one record per CDR3 protein. Of approximately 350,000 distinct CDR3 sequences detected, around 11% appear once; the ten largest clones hold around 18%. Time point indicated: newly diagnosed GD, antithyroid drugs for less than 3 months. RNA isolated from PBMCs was used to make the TCR library. These data were likewise used in another study, on T cells in Graves' hyperthyroidism and ophthalmopathy.

The sequences come from peripheral blood mononuclear cells (PBMCs), collected at new diagnosis, from a patient treated with antithyroid drugs. These receptor sequences come from a woman aged 18-29 years with Graves disease.

At least ten counts were recorded for this clonotype. V gene TRBV13 combines with J gene TRBJ2-7; 7 bases are a match to TRBD2. The V and J ends lost 2 bases and 6 bases, in that order; junction bases with no gene match: 10. Per the germline V gene, CDR1 is PRHDT and CDR2 is FYEKMQ (reference sequence). The CDR3 is 15 amino acids. CDR3 sequence: CASSLKWLAAGEQYF. CDR3 DNA sequence: TGTGCCAGCAGCTTAAAGTGGCTAGCGGCGGGCGAGCAGTACTTC.

V is TRBV24-1 and J is TRBJ2-3; 12 nucleotides agree with TRBD2. The CDR3 has 16 amino acids. Germline V gene data show CDR1 as KGHDR and CDR2 as SFDVKD. V trimming: 4 bases; J trimming: 1 base; junction bases outside the gene matches: 2. The CDR3 reads CATSERTSGGTDTQYF. The CDR3 DNA sequence: TGTGCCACCAGTGAACGGACTAGCGGGGGCACAGATACGCAGTATTTT.

This clonotype was counted only a few times. The V call is TRBV4-3, the J call TRBJ2-3; no firm D call. Judging by the DNA end, TRBJ2-7 fits better; the J call may be wrong. Germline CDR1 reads LGHNA; CDR2 reads YSLEER. The CDR3 is 14 residues long. CDR3 sequence (DNA): TGCGCCAGCAGCCAACAGGCAGCCAGCTACGAGCAGTACTTC. This sequence encodes CASSQQAASYEQYF.

This clonotype has at least ten counts. The genes are TRBV6-1 and TRBJ1-2, with 7 bases matching TRBD1. V lost 6 bases to trimming and J lost 3 bases; unmatched junction nucleotides: 4. Germline V gene sequence: CDR1 MNHNS, CDR2 SASEGT. CDR3 length equals 13 residues. Here the CDR3 DNA reads TGTGCCAGCAGGAGGGACAGATACTATGGCTACACCTTC. It specifies CASRRDRYYGYTF.

This chain joins TRBV19 and TRBJ1-1; no reliable D call. Per germline, CDR1 LNHDA and CDR2 SQIVND (reference sequence). The CDR3 totals 13 residues. Between the trimmed V and J ends, which lost 3 bases and 1 base, there was a span of 6 bases. CDR3 sequence (DNA): TGTGCCAGTAGTATTTTAGGGAACACTGAAGCTTTCTTT. Encoded protein: CASSILGNTEAFF.

This clonotype has a handful of counts. V gene TRBV4-3 combines with J gene TRBJ2-7; TRBD2 agrees at 13 bases. This CDR3 comprises 16 residues. The germline V gene encodes CDR1 LGHNA and CDR2 YSLEER. V lost 0 bases and J lost 6; bases outside the gene matches: 5. CDR3 DNA: TGCGCCAGCAGCCAAGATGCCGGACTAGCGGGAGCCGAGCAGTACTTC. This encodes CASSQDAGLAGAEQYF.

This clonotype has a count of ten or more. The rearrangement uses TRBV5-1 and TRBJ2-3; D remains ambiguous. The CDR3 spans 11 residues. Trimming pared 7 bases from V and 9 bases from J, leaving 12 bases between. Per the germline V gene, CDR1 is SGHRS and CDR2 is YFSETQ. In nucleotides, the CDR3 is TGCGCCAGCGGCGACATGGAAACGCAGTATTTT. Amino acid sequence: CASGDMETQYF.

This clonotype was seen more than once but under ten times. The chain links TRBV5-5 to TRBJ1-5; 11 positions match TRBD1. This CDR3 has 18 amino acids. The V gene end was trimmed by 5 bases and the J gene end by 1 base; junction bases not matched to a gene: 11. The germline gives CDR1 SGHKS, CDR2 YYEKEE (reference sequence). In DNA form, the CDR3 reads TGTGCCAGCAGACTCGGGACAGGGGGTGCTGGAAGCAATCAGCCCCAGCATTTT. This translates into CASRLGTGGAGSNQPQHF.

There are many counts of this clonotype. V usage is TRBV29-1 and J usage is TRBJ2-1, with TRBD2 as a possible D gene (6 bases). The CDR3 runs 16 residues. Germline CDR1 reads SQVTM; CDR2 reads ANQGSEA. Trimming left V 0 bases short and J 8 bases short, with 20 bases between. In DNA form, the CDR3 reads TGCAGCGTTGAAGATCTTCAGGGACTCTCCAGGGATGAGCAGTTCTTC. It encodes CSVEDLQGLSRDEQFF.

In its sample, this clonotype was seen many times. V usage is TRBV2 and J usage is TRBJ1-1; D gene unclear. The germline V and J ends were trimmed by 2 bases and 1 base, with 11 bases remaining between them. The CDR3 consists of 15 residues. In germline, CDR1 is SNHLY, CDR2 FYNNEI. Here the CDR3 DNA reads TGTGCCAGCAGTGAATTACGGGGTTCGAACACTGAAGCTTTCTTT. Its protein product is CASSELRGSNTEAFF.

This clonotype was counted between two and nine times. This chain connects TRBV30 to TRBJ2-3, with TRBD2 matching 9 bases. Germline CDR1 and CDR2: GTSNPN and SVGIG (reference sequence). J gave up 1 base and V 7 bases, and 6 bases lay outside the gene matches. The CDR3 covers 14 residues. The CDR3: CAFSSGTGTDTQYF. In nucleotides, the CDR3 is TGTGCCTTTTCTAGCGGGACGGGCACAGATACGCAGTATTTT.

This clonotype was detected a few times. The rearrangement links TRBV7-9 to TRBJ1-1, with a possible D match to TRBD1 (5 bases). Trimming shortened V by 5 bases and J by 8 bases, and 15 bases separated the two germline ends. Germline values: CDR1 SEHNR, CDR2 FQNEAQ (reference sequence). The CDR3 contains 13 residues. In DNA form, the CDR3 reads TGTGCCAGCAGCCCATCGGGACTTATAGAAGCTTTCTTT. Translation gives CASSPSGLIEAFF.

The genes are TRBV6-1 and TRBJ1-2; the match to TRBD1 covers 9 bases. In germline, CDR1 is MNHNS, CDR2 SASEGT. Trimming at V came to 6 bases and at J to 10 bases, leaving 12 bases not matched to a gene. The CDR3 contains 14 residues. The chain's CDR3 is CASRATGTGPLYTF. CDR3 DNA: TGTGCCAGCAGAGCAACCGGGACAGGGCCTCTCTACACCTTC.

This clonotype was seen at least ten times. The V gene is TRBV20-1, the J gene TRBJ1-5; 8 bases fit TRBD1. Losses at the gene ends were 5 bases for V and 5 bases for J; bases not matched to a gene: 17. The CDR3 runs to 17 residues. Per germline, CDR1 DFQATT and CDR2 SNEGSKA (reference sequence). The CDR3 DNA sequence: TGCAGTGCTCTCGGATTAGGACAGGGCAGGCGGGATCAGCCCCAGCATTTT. Translation: CSALGLGQGRRDQPQHF.

This clonotype was detected only a few times. J is TRBJ2-2 and V is TRBV11-2; tentative D call: TRBD2 (6 bases). CDR3 size: 17 residues. The ends were cut back, 10 bases at V and 2 bases at J, with 23 bases in the middle. Germline CDR1 SGHAT, CDR2 FQNNGV. CDR3 sequence: CATPPRISGVNTGELFF. Written as DNA, the CDR3 is TGTGCCACCCCCCCCCGAATTAGCGGAGTAAACACCGGGGAGCTGTTTTTT.

The table lists this clonotype with many counts. V usage is TRBV5-1 and J usage is TRBJ1-1; D is unresolved. From germline, CDR1 is SGHRS and CDR2 YFSETQ. The V gene lost 1 base and the J gene lost 3 bases, with 13 bases spanning the gap. The CDR3 is made up of 15 amino acids. The CDR3, as DNA: TGCGCCAGCAGCTTGATTCGACTGCTGGACACTGAAGCTTTCTTT. Translating gives CASSLIRLLDTEAFF.

Ten or more counts support this clonotype. One end of the junction is discordant with germline, which a read error may explain. The V and J genes are TRBV27 and TRBJ2-1, with TRBD2 identical over 11 bases. Germline CDR1 is MNHEY and CDR2 is SMNVEV (reference sequence). This CDR3 region has 15 residues. The CDR3 nucleotides read TGTGCCAGCACTTTAGCGGGAGGGCCCTCCAATGAGCAGTTCTTC. It is translated as CASTLAGGPSNEQFF.

The rearrangement joins TRBV6-5 to TRBJ2-7; 9 bases fit TRBD1. J gave up 4 bases and V 2 bases, and 6 bases lay outside the gene matches. Germline V CDR1 and CDR2: MNHEY, SVGAGI. The CDR3 is 15 residues long. CDR3 region: CASSYPGQGTYEQYV. Here the CDR3 DNA reads TGTGCCAGCAGTTACCCAGGACAGGGGACATACGAGCAGTACGTC.

This clonotype was found many times. This chain connects TRBV14 to TRBJ2-2; D gene ambiguous. Germline loops: CDR1 SGHDN, CDR2 FVKESK. The CDR3 contains 14 residues. V was pared by 1 base and J by 1 base, with 4 bases between. CDR3 bases: TGTGCCAGCAGCCAAGGTGGGAACACCGGGGAGCTGTTTTTT. It codes for CASSQGGNTGELFF.

This clonotype was observed many times. The chain combines TRBV12-3 or TRBV12-4 with TRBJ2-3; D gene ambiguous. The ends were cut back, 5 bases at V and 4 bases at J, with 16 bases in the middle. The CDR3 consists of 15 residues. The CDR3 loop reads CASSLDPSQADTQYF. In DNA, the CDR3 is TGTGCCAGCAGTCTCGACCCGTCTCAAGCAGATACGCAGTATTTT.